This T cell receptor (beta chain) was captured in a study of T cell responses to AZD1222 COVID-19 vaccine. Sequencing was performed with immunoSEQ multiplex PCR; in TCRdb, only in-frame clones are kept and a portion is missing. This sample has about 140,000 clones; over 85% occur once, and the top ten carry 4.5% to 6.5%. The clonotype was recovered from an adult in good health. The sequencing used peripheral blood, collected on day 0 of AZD1222 vaccination.

The CDR3 is CASSARQGADQPQHF. In DNA, the CDR3 is TGTGCCAGCAGCGCGAGACAGGGAGCGGATCAGCCCCAGCATTTT. The V call is TRBV7-9, the J call TRBJ1-5; 7 bases are shared with TRBD1. CDR1 SEHNR and CDR2 FQNEAQ come from the germline V gene (reference sequence). Unmatched junction bases numbered 9, after V lost 5 bases and J lost 5 bases. The CDR3 covers 15 residues. Full variable domain (remainder filled in from reference TRBV7-9 and TRBJ1-5): DTGVSQNPRHKITKRGQNVTFRCDPISEHNRLYWYRQTLGQGPEFLTYFQNEAQLEKSRLLSDRFSAERPKGSFSTLEIQRTEQGDSAMYLCASSARQGADQPQHFGDGTRLSIL.